This is a list of T cell receptor beta chains from one sample in a study of identifying expanded T cells in peripheral blood. Using immunoSEQ multiplex PCR, the repertoire was profiled, and TCRdb retains in-frame clones only, with some absent. The table records 90,000 to 100,000 clones, roughly 87% of them present only once. The sequenced material came from blood. The receptors stem from a person aged 18 to 69 in good health. The CDR3 runs from the conserved cysteine through the conserved F or W. A D gene is named only where the DNA matches it firmly. Rows give clone size only sometimes, using once, few, many, or a class for an expanded clone.

CDR3nt: TGTGCCAGCAGCCCGGGGGGTGGGCTTGGTCGAGATACGCAGTATTTT
CDR3aa: CASSPGGGLGRDTQYF
j_gene: TRBJ2-3
v_gene: TRBV9
abundance: NA
d_gene: TRBD2

CDR3nt: TGCGCCAGCAGCCCCTGGCAGGGGGTATACGAGCAGTACTTC
CDR3aa: CASSPWQGVYEQYF
j_gene: TRBJ2-7
v_gene: TRBV5-1
abundance: NA
d_gene: TRBD1

CDR3nt: TGCGCCAGCAGCCAGGGGACGCGAGGAAACACCATATATTTT
CDR3aa: CASSQGTRGNTIYF
j_gene: TRBJ1-3
v_gene: TRBV4-1
abundance: NA
d_gene: NA

CDR3nt: TGTGCCAGCAGCTTAGGAGGTCAGCCGAACACCGGGGAGCTGTTTTTT
CDR3aa: CASSLGGQPNTGELFF
j_gene: TRBJ2-2
v_gene: TRBV7-7
abundance: NA
d_gene: NA

CDR3nt: TGTGCTAGTGGAACCCCCAGCGGGTTAGCGCAGTATTTT
CDR3aa: CASGTPSGLAQYF
j_gene: TRBJ2-3
v_gene: TRBV12-5
abundance: NA
d_gene: NA

CDR3nt: TGTGCCAGCAGCCCCCGGGGGTCCAGCTACGAGCAGTACTTC
CDR3aa: CASSPRGSSYEQYF
j_gene: TRBJ2-7
v_gene: TRBV7-9
abundance: NA
d_gene: NA

CDR3nt: TGTGCCAGTAGTATAGGACGCTCGACAACCATCCGGGGCTACACCTTC
CDR3aa: CASSIGRSTTIRGYTF
j_gene: TRBJ1-2
v_gene: TRBV19
abundance: NA
d_gene: NA

CDR3nt: TGTGCCTGGAGTGCCCCCCCAGATACGCAGTATTTT
CDR3aa: CAWSAPPDTQYF
j_gene: TRBJ2-3
v_gene: TRBV30
abundance: NA
d_gene: NA

CDR3nt: TGCGCCAGCACTCAGGGGGCCCGGAACACCGGGGAGCTGTTTTTT
CDR3aa: CASTQGARNTGELFF
j_gene: TRBJ2-2
v_gene: TRBV5-1
abundance: NA
d_gene: TRBD1

CDR3nt: TGTGCCTGGAGTGTGCGCAGGGTCAATGAGCAGTTCTTC
CDR3aa: CAWSVRRVNEQFF
j_gene: TRBJ2-1
v_gene: TRBV30
abundance: once
d_gene: NA

CDR3nt: TGTGCCAGCAGCTTTATGGGGGGCTTGGGGCCGTCGACCCAGTACTTC
CDR3aa: CASSFMGGLGPSTQYF
j_gene: TRBJ2-5
v_gene: TRBV11-2
abundance: NA
d_gene: NA

CDR3nt: TGCGCCACCAGCCCCGGGGCCGACACAGATACGCAGTATTTT
CDR3aa: CATSPGADTDTQYF
j_gene: TRBJ2-3
v_gene: TRBV10-1
abundance: NA
d_gene: NA

CDR3nt: TGTGCCAGCAGTGAAATCCTGGGGGAGACCCAGTACTTC
CDR3aa: CASSEILGETQYF
j_gene: TRBJ2-5
v_gene: TRBV6-1
abundance: NA
d_gene: NA

CDR3nt: TGTGCCAGCAGCCGACCGGGACAGGGGATCACTGAAGCTTTCTTT
CDR3aa: CASSRPGQGITEAFF
j_gene: TRBJ1-1
v_gene: TRBV13
abundance: NA
d_gene: TRBD1

CDR3nt: TGTGCCAGCAGTGCCCAGGGGAAGAGAGAGACCCAGTACTTC
CDR3aa: CASSAQGKRETQYF
j_gene: TRBJ2-5
v_gene: TRBV6-6
abundance: NA
d_gene: NA

CDR3nt: TGTGCCAGCAGCCAAGCCCCGGGACAGGGCCACGTACCGACCGGCTACACCTTC
CDR3aa: CASSQAPGQGHVPTGYTF
j_gene: TRBJ1-2
v_gene: TRBV14
abundance: NA
d_gene: TRBD1

CDR3nt: TGTGCCAGCAGTTGGCAGGGAATAACAAATACGCAGTATTTT
CDR3aa: CASSWQGITNTQYF
j_gene: TRBJ2-3
v_gene: TRBV27
abundance: NA
d_gene: NA

CDR3nt: TGTGCCAGCAGCCCTGGAGACAGGAACTACGAGCAGTACTTC
CDR3aa: CASSPGDRNYEQYF
j_gene: TRBJ2-7
v_gene: TRBV7-9
abundance: NA
d_gene: NA

CDR3nt: TGTGCCTGGAGGACTAGCGGGGGCCAAGAGACCCAGTACTTC
CDR3aa: CAWRTSGGQETQYF
j_gene: TRBJ2-5
v_gene: TRBV30
abundance: NA
d_gene: TRBD2

CDR3nt: TGTGCCAGTACTTTGGGTGGGACACCGATTTCCTACAATGAGCAGTTCTTC
CDR3aa: CASTLGGTPISYNEQFF
j_gene: TRBJ2-1
v_gene: TRBV19
abundance: NA
d_gene: NA

CDR3nt: TGTGCCAGCAGCTTTATCAGGGGAGGGGAAGATACGCAGTATTTT
CDR3aa: CASSFIRGGEDTQYF
j_gene: TRBJ2-3
v_gene: TRBV7-8
abundance: NA
d_gene: NA

CDR3nt: TGTGCCAGCACCGTCTCCTACGAGCAGTACTTC
CDR3aa: CASTVSYEQYF
j_gene: TRBJ2-7
v_gene: TRBV6-1
abundance: NA
d_gene: NA

CDR3nt: TGTGCCAGCTCACGTCTAAGTCTCGGGACAGGGATTGGCTACACCTTC
CDR3aa: CASSRLSLGTGIGYTF
j_gene: TRBJ1-2
v_gene: TRBV18
abundance: NA
d_gene: TRBD1

CDR3nt: TGTGCCAGCAGTGAGGGACTAGAAAACATTCAGTACTTC
CDR3aa: CASSEGLENIQYF
j_gene: TRBJ2-4
v_gene: TRBV28
abundance: NA
d_gene: TRBD2